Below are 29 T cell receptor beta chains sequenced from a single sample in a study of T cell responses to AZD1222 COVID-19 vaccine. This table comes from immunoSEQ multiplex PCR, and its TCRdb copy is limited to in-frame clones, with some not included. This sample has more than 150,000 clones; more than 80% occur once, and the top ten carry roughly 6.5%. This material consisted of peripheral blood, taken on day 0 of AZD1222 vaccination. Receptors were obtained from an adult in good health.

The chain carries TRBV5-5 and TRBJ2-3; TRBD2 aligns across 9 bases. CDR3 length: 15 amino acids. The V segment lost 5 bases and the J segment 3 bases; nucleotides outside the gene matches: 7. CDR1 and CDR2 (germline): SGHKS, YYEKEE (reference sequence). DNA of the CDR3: TGTGCCAGCAGTTTAGGACTAGCGTTGACAGATACGCAGTATTTT. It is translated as CASSLGLALTDTQYF.

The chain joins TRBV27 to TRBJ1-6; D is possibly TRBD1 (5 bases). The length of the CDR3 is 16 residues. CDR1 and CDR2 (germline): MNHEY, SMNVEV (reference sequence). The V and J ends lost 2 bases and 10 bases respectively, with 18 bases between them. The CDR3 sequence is CASSLTREAFGSPLHF. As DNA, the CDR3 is TGTGCCAGCAGTTTAACCAGGGAGGCTTTCGGATCACCCCTCCACTTT.

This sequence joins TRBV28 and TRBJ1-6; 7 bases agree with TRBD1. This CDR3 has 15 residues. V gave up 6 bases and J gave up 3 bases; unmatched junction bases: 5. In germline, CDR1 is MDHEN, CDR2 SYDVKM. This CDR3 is CASSIGTVYNSPLHF. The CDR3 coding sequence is TGTGCCAGCAGCATAGGGACAGTCTATAATTCACCCCTCCACTTT.

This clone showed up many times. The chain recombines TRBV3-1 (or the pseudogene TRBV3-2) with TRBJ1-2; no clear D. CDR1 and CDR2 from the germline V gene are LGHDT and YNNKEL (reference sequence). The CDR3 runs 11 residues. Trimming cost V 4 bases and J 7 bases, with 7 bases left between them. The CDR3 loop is CASSPGSGYTF. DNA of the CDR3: TGTGCCAGCAGCCCGGGGTCTGGCTACACCTTC.

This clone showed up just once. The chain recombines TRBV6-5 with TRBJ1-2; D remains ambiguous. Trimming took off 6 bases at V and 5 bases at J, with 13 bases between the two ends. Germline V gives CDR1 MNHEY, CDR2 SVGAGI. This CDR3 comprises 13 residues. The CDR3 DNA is TGTGCCAGCAGCCAGGTGAATGGTTATGGCTACACCTTC. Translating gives CASSQVNGYGYTF.

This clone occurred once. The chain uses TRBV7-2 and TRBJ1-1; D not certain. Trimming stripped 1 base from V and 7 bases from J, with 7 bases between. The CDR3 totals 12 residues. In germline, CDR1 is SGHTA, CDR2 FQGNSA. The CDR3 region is CASSLGRIEAFF. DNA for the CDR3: TGTGCCAGCAGCTTAGGACGGATTGAAGCTTTCTTT.

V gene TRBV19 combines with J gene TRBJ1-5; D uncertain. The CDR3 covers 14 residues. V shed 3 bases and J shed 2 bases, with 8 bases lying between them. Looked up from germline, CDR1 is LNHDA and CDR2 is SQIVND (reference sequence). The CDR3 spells CASSIKRGNQPQHF. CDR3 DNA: TGTGCCAGTAGTATCAAAAGGGGCAATCAGCCCCAGCATTTT.

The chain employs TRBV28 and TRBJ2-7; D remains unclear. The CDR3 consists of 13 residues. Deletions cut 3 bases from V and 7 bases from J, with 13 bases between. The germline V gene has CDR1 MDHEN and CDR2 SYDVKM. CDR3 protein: CASSFSKALEQYF. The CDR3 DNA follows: TGTGCCAGCAGTTTTAGTAAGGCCCTTGAGCAGTACTTC. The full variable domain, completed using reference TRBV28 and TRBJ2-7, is DVKVTQSSRYLVKRTGEKVFLECVQDMDHENMFWYRQDPGLGLRLIYFSYDVKMKEKGDIPEGYSVSREKKERFSLILESASTNQTSMYLCASSFSKALEQYFGPGTRLTVT.

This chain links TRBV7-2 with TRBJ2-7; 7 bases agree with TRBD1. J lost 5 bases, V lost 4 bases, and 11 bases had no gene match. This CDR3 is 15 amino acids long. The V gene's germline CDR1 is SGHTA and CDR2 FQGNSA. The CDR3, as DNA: TGTGCCAGCAGCTCCGACCGAGGGGGCGGAGACGAGCAGTACTTC. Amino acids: CASSSDRGGGDEQYF.

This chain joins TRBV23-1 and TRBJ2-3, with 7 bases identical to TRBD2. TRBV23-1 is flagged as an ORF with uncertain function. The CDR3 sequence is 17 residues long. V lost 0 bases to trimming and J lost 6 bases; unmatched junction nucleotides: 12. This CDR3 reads CASSQSSWGGEGDTQYF. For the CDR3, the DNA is TGCGCCAGCAGTCAATCGTCCTGGGGGGGAGAGGGCGATACGCAGTATTTT.

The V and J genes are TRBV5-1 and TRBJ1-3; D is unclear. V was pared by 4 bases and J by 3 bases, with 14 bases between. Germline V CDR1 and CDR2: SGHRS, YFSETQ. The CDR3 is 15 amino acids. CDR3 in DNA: TGCGCCAGCAGCCAGGATACATCCTTTGGAAACACCATATATTTT. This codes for CASSQDTSFGNTIYF. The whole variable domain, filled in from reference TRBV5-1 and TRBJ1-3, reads KAGVTQTPRYLIKTRGQQVTLSCSPISGHRSVSWYQQTPGQGLQFLFEYFSETQRNKGNFPGRFSGRQFSNSRSEMNVSTLELGDSALYLCASSQDTSFGNTIYFGEGSWLTVV.

The DNA for the CDR3 is TGTGCCAGCAGCCACCGGACAGGGGACAGTAATTCACCCCTCCACTTT. Its translation is CASSHRTGDSNSPLHF. This chain joins TRBV3-1 (or the pseudogene TRBV3-2) and TRBJ1-6; TRBD1 matches at 9 bases. V was clipped by 3 bases and J by 6 bases; unmatched bases: 6. Germline-derived CDR1 and CDR2 are LGHDT and YNNKEL (reference sequence). The CDR3 extends over 16 amino acids.

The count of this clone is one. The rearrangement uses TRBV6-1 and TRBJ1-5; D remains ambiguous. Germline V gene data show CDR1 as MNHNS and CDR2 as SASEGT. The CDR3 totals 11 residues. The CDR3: CATAGNQPQHF. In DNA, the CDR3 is TGTGCTACTGCTGGGAATCAGCCCCAGCATTTT.

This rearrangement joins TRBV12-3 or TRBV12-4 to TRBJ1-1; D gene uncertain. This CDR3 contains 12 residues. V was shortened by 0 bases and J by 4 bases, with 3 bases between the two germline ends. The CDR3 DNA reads TGTGCCAGCAGTTTAGCGAGCACTGAAGCTTTCTTT. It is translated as CASSLASTEAFF.

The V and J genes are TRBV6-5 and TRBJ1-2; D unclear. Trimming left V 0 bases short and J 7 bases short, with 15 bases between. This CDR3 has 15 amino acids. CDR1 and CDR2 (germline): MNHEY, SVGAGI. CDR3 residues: CASSYSGFVSGGYTF. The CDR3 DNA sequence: TGTGCCAGCAGTTACTCAGGATTTGTTTCCGGTGGCTACACCTTC.

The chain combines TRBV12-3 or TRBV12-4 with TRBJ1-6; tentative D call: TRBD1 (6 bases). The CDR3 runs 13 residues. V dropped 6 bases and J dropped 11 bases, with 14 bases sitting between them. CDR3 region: CASSQRGGPPLHF. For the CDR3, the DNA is TGTGCCAGCAGCCAAAGGGGGGGTCCACCCCTCCACTTT.

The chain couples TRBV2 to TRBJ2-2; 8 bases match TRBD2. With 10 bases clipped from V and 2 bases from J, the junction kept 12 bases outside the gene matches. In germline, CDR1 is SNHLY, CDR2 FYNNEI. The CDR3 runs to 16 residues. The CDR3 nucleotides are TGTGCCATCCCGGGGGAAGCGGGGGATAACACCGGGGAGCTGTTTTTT. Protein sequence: CAIPGEAGDNTGELFF. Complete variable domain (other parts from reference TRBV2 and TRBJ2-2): EPEVTQTPSHQVTQMGQEVILRCVPISNHLYFYWYRQILGQKVEFLVSFYNNEISEKSEIFDDQFSVERPDGSNFTLKIRSTKLEDSAMYFCAIPGEAGDNTGELFFGEGSRLTVL.

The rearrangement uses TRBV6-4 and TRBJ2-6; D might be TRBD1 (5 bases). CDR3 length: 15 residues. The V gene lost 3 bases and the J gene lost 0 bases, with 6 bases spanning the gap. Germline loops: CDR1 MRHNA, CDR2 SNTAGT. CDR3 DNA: TGTGCCAGCAGTGAGCAGGGCTCTGGGGCCAACGTCCTGACTTTC. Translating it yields CASSEQGSGANVLTF.

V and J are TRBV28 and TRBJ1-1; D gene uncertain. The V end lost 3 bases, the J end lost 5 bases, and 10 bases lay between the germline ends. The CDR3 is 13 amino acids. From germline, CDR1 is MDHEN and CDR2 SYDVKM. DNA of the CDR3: TGTGCCAGCAGTTTGGACCCCGGGACTGAAGCTTTCTTT. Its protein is CASSLDPGTEAFF.

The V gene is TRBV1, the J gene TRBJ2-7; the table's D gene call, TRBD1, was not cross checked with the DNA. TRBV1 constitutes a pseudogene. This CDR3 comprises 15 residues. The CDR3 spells CTSTLRGTTNYEQYF. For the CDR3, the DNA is TGCACCAGCACCCTCAGGGGGACCACAAACTACGAGCAGTACTTC.

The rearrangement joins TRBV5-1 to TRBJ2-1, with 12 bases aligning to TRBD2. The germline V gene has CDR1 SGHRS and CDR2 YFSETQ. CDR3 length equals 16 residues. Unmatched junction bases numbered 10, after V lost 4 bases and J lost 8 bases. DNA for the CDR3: TGCGCCAGCAGCCCGGGACCTAGCGGGGGGGTCCATGAGCAGTTCTTC. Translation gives CASSPGPSGGVHEQFF. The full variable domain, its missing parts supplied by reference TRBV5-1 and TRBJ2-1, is KAGVTQTPRYLIKTRGQQVTLSCSPISGHRSVSWYQQTPGQGLQFLFEYFSETQRNKGNFPGRFSGRQFSNSRSEMNVSTLELGDSALYLCASSPGPSGGVHEQFFGPGTRLTVL.

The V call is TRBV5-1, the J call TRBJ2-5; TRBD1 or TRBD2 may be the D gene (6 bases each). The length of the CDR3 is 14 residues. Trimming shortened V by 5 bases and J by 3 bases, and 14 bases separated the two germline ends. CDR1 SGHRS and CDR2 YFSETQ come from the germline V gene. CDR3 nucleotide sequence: TGCGCCAGCAGTGGAGGGGGATGGGAAGAGACCCAGTACTTC. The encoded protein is CASSGGGWEETQYF.

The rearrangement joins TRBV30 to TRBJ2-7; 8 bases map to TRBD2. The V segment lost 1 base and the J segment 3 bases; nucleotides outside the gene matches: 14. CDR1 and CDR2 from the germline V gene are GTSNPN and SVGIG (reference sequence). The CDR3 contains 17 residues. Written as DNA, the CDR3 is TGTGCCTGGAGTGGGGTCGAGCGGGAGTACCTTTACTACGAGCAGTACTTC. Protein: CAWSGVEREYLYYEQYF.

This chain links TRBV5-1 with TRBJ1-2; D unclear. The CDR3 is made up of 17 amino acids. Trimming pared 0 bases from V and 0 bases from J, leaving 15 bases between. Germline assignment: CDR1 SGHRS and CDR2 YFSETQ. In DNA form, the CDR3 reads TGCGCCAGCAGCTTGGGATTAAACCCTACTGCTAACTATGGCTACACCTTC. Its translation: CASSLGLNPTANYGYTF.

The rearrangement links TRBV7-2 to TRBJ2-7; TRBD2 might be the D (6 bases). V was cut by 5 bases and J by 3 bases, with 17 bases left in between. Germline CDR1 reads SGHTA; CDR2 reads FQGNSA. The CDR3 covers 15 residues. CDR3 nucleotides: TGTGCCAGCAGCCCCGGGATCGCGGGAATCTACGAGCAGTACTTC. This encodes CASSPGIAGIYEQYF.

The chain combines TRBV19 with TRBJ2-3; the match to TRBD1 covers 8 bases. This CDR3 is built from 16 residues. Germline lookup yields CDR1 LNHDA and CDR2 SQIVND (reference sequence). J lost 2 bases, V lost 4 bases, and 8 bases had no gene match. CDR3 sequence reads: CASSRRGTGLTDTQYF. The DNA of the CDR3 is TGTGCCAGTAGTAGGAGGGGGACAGGTCTCACAGATACGCAGTATTTT.

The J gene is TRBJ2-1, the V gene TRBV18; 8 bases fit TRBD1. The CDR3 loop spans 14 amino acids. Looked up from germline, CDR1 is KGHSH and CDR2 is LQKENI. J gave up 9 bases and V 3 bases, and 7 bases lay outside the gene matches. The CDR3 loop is CASSPQQGAFEQFF. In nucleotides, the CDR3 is TGTGCCAGCTCACCTCAGCAGGGGGCGTTTGAGCAGTTCTTC.

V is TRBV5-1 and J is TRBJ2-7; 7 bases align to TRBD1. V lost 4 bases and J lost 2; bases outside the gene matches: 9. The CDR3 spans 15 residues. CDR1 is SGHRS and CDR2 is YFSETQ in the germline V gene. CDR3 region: CASSPRQGSPYEQYF. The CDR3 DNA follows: TGCGCCAGCAGCCCTCGACAGGGCAGTCCCTACGAGCAGTACTTC.

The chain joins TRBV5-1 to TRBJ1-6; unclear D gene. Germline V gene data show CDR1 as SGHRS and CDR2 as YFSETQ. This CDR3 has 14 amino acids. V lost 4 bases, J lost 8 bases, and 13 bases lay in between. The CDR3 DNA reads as TGCGCCAGCAGCCCCGGGCGCTTGGATTCACCCCTCCACTTT. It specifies CASSPGRLDSPLHF.